The clone carrying this T cell receptor (beta chain) occurred a few times. These data come from a study of CD8+ T cells in alopecia areata. cDNA prepared by RNA extraction and subsequent reverse transcription served as the template for sequencing. Profiled with immunoSEQ multiplex PCR; TCRdb holds only in-frame clones, not every one. This sample has more than 90,000 clones, with less than 45% found just once. Sequencing was performed on CD4+ T cells sorted from blood. The sequence came from a human donor with alopecia areata.

The CDR3 nucleotides are TGCGCCCTCAGACGACATAGCGGAAAAGAAGAGACCCAGTACTTC. Translation: CALRRHSGKEETQYF. The chain employs TRBV23-1 and TRBJ2-5; weak D call: TRBD2 (6 bases). TRBV23-1 is an open reading frame whose function is uncertain. Trimming cost V 11 bases and J 3 bases, with 22 bases left between them. The CDR3 extends over 15 amino acids.